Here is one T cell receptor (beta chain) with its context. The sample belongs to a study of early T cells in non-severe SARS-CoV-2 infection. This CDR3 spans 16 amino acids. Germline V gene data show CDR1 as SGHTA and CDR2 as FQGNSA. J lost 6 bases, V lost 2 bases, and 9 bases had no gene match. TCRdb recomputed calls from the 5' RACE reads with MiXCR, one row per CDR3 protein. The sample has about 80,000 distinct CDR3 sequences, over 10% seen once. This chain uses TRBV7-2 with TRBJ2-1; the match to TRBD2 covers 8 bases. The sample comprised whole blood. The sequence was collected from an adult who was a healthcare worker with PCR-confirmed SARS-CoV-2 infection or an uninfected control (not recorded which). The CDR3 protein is CASSLKSGAGANEQFF. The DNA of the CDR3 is TGTGCCAGCAGCTTAAAGTCCGGAGCGGGGGCCAATGAGCAGTTCTTC.